The 17 T cell receptor beta chains given below trace back to one sample, sequenced in a study of radiotherapy plus CTLA-4 blockade in lung cancer. The method was immunoSEQ multiplex PCR; TCRdb's version includes in-frame clones alone and lacks a portion of them. The repertoire holds 120,000 or so clones, with 65% to 85% as singletons. Specimen: peripheral blood, collected from a patient treated with radiotherapy plus ipilimumab. The receptors stem from a human donor with non-small cell lung cancer who had a partial response to radiotherapy plus ipilimumab.

This rearrangement joins TRBV7-9 to TRBJ1-2; D is possibly TRBD1 (5 bases). Deletions cut 1 base from V and 6 bases from J, with 18 bases between. The CDR3 has 16 amino acids. Germline V gene lookup returns CDR1 SEHNR and CDR2 FQNEAQ (reference sequence). This chain's CDR3 is CASSLGVGGTDHGYTF. The CDR3 DNA reads as TGTGCCAGCAGCTTAGGTGTAGGCGGGACCGACCATGGCTACACCTTC.

The chain recombines TRBV18 with TRBJ2-1; 14 nucleotides align to TRBD2. Trimming cost V 3 bases and J 8 bases; bases outside gene matches: 6. The CDR3 is 16 amino acids. Germline V gene sequence: CDR1 KGHSH, CDR2 LQKENI. The CDR3 region has the DNA TGTGCCAGCTCACCGACTAGCGGGAGGGAGGGATATGAGCAGTTCTTC. This translates into CASSPTSGREGYEQFF.

A few counts support this clone. The V and J genes are TRBV19 and TRBJ2-7, with 16 bases lining up with TRBD2. In germline, CDR1 is LNHDA, CDR2 SQIVND (reference sequence). V was pared by 5 bases and J by 3 bases, with 10 bases of the junction left unmatched. The CDR3 runs to 18 residues. CDR3: CASSRTGTSGRADYEQYF. In DNA form, the CDR3 reads TGTGCCAGTAGTCGAACCGGGACTAGCGGGAGGGCCGACTACGAGCAGTACTTC. Drawing the rest from reference TRBV19 and TRBJ2-7, the complete variable domain is DGGITQSPKYLFRKEGQNVTLSCEQNLNHDAMYWYRQDPGQGLRLIYYSQIVNDFQKGDIAEGYSVSREKKESFPLTVTSAQKNPTAFYLCASSRTGTSGRADYEQYFGPGTRLTVT.

The rearrangement links TRBV30 to TRBJ1-2; perhaps TRBD1 as D (5 bases). CDR3 length: 13 amino acids. With 3 bases removed from V and 4 bases from J, the gap between germline ends came to 12 bases. The V gene's germline CDR1 is GTSNPN and CDR2 SVGIG (reference sequence). The CDR3 reads CAWSPEGIYGYTF. DNA for the CDR3: TGTGCCTGGAGCCCGGAGGGGATCTATGGCTACACCTTC.

The rearrangement joins TRBV15 to TRBJ1-5; tentatively, D is TRBD1 (5 bases). Looked up from germline, CDR1 is LNHNV and CDR2 is YYDKDF (reference sequence). Between the trimmed V and J ends, which lost 0 bases and 4 bases, there was a span of 16 bases. The CDR3 covers 17 residues. CDR3 nucleotide sequence: TGTGCCACCAGCAGAGATAGAGGGGCAGCGGGTAATCAGCCCCAGCATTTT. It is translated as CATSRDRGAAGNQPQHF.

The V gene is TRBV7-6, the J gene TRBJ2-5; D is unresolved. CDR3 length equals 16 residues. The germline gives CDR1 SGHVS, CDR2 FNYEAQ. Trimming removed 0 bases from V and 2 bases from J, with 13 bases in between. The CDR3 sequence: CASSLAVPQTQETQYF. As DNA, the CDR3 is TGTGCCAGCAGCTTAGCGGTCCCGCAGACACAAGAGACCCAGTACTTC. Drawing the rest from reference TRBV7-6 and TRBJ2-5, the complete variable domain is GAGVSQSPRYKVTKRGQDVALRCDPISGHVSLYWYRQALGQGPEFLTYFNYEAQQDKSGLPNDRFSAERPEGSISTLTIQRTEQRDSAMYRCASSLAVPQTQETQYFGPGTRLLVL.

The gene calls are TRBV30 and TRBJ1-3, with D hard to call. The CDR3 totals 13 residues. V was shortened by 4 bases and J by 0 bases, with 7 bases between the two germline ends. The V gene's germline CDR1 is GTSNPN and CDR2 SVGIG (reference sequence). The CDR3 loop reads CAWTQNSGNTIYF. In nucleotides, the CDR3 is TGTGCCTGGACCCAGAACTCTGGAAACACCATATATTTT.

The genes are TRBV4-3 and TRBJ2-1, with TRBD2 identical over 7 bases. The trim removed 4 bases at V and 6 bases at J, leaving 6 bases unmatched. Germline CDR1 is LGHNA and CDR2 is YSLEER. The CDR3 totals 14 residues. For the CDR3, the DNA is TGCGCCAGCAGCCCCTCAGGCGGGGGCAATGAGCAGTTCTTC. It translates to CASSPSGGGNEQFF.

The chain has TRBV5-1 and TRBJ2-1; the match to TRBD2 covers 8 bases. This CDR3 has 14 residues. Germline CDR1 reads SGHRS; CDR2 reads YFSETQ. V lost 0 bases and J lost 10; bases outside the gene matches: 6. The CDR3 coding sequence is TGCGCCAGCAGCTTGGACCCGGGAGGGAGGGAGCAGTTCTTC. Protein: CASSLDPGGREQFF.

This chain uses TRBV5-4 with TRBJ2-2; D not resolved. V was shortened by 2 bases and J by 6 bases, with 11 bases between the two germline ends. The V gene's germline CDR1 is SGHNT and CDR2 YYREEE (reference sequence). CDR3 length: 14 amino acids. CDR3 sequence (DNA): TGTGCCAGCAGCTTAGTCGTAGAATCCGGGGAGCTGTTTTTT. Amino acids: CASSLVVESGELFF.

The chain uses TRBV29-1 and TRBJ2-7; 7 nucleotides align to TRBD2. CDR3 size: 12 residues. Germline trimming cut 4 bases from V and 6 bases from J; bases unmatched to any gene: 6. Germline values: CDR1 SQVTM, CDR2 ANQGSEA. The CDR3 bases are TGCAGCGTTGCCTCGACTAGCTCCGAGCAGTACTTC. Its translation is CSVASTSSEQYF.

The rearrangement uses TRBV4-2 and TRBJ2-7, with 8 bases aligning to TRBD2. This CDR3 has 16 residues. Germline trimming cut 0 bases from V and 3 bases from J; bases unmatched to any gene: 7. In germline, CDR1 is LGHNA, CDR2 YNFKEQ. CDR3 DNA: TGTGCCAGCAGCCAAGATAGGCTAGCGGGTAACTACGAGCAGTACTTC. Protein: CASSQDRLAGNYEQYF.

The CDR3 nucleotides read TGTGCCACCAGCAGAGGTGGGGCGGGAGGAGGTGAGCAGTACTTC. Protein sequence: CATSRGGAGGGEQYF. The chain links TRBV15 to TRBJ2-7; 8 positions match TRBD2. The CDR3 has 15 amino acids. The V and J ends lost 1 base and 7 bases, in that order; junction bases with no gene match: 9. Per germline, CDR1 LNHNV and CDR2 YYDKDF (reference sequence).

This chain connects TRBV5-1 to TRBJ2-3, with a tentative D call TRBD2 (6 bases). V lost 4 bases to trimming and J lost 2 bases, with 14 bases between them. Germline loops: CDR1 SGHRS, CDR2 YFSETQ. This CDR3 region has 15 residues. In DNA form, the CDR3 reads TGCGCCAGCAGCGTAGCGGATCCCCTCACAGATACGCAGTATTTT. Its protein product is CASSVADPLTDTQYF.

The chain combines TRBV6-5 with TRBJ2-7, with a tentative D call TRBD2 (5 bases). With 2 bases removed from V and 6 bases from J, the gap between germline ends came to 11 bases. Looked up from germline, CDR1 is MNHEY and CDR2 is SVGAGI. CDR3 length: 13 amino acids. CDR3 in DNA: TGTGCCAGCAGTTACACGGCGGGTACCGAGCAGTACGTC. Amino acid sequence: CASSYTAGTEQYV.

V usage is TRBV4-1 and J usage is TRBJ1-5; 8 nucleotides agree with TRBD1. Germline CDR1 and CDR2: MGHRA and YSYEKL. The length of the CDR3 is 18 residues. V lost 4 bases to trimming and J lost 3 bases; unmatched junction nucleotides: 14. For the CDR3, the DNA is TGCGCCAGCAGCCCCTTCTTGACCGGGACAGGAACCAATCAGCCCCAGCATTTT. Residues: CASSPFLTGTGTNQPQHF.

The J gene is TRBJ1-2, the V gene TRBV6-1, with a possible D match to TRBD1 (6 bases). The CDR3 is made up of 13 amino acids. The V gene's germline CDR1 is MNHNS and CDR2 SASEGT. The V gene lost 2 bases and the J gene lost 4 bases, with 8 bases spanning the gap. CDR3 amino acids: CASSEQTGYGYTF. DNA for the CDR3: TGTGCCAGCAGTGAACAGACAGGCTATGGCTACACCTTC.